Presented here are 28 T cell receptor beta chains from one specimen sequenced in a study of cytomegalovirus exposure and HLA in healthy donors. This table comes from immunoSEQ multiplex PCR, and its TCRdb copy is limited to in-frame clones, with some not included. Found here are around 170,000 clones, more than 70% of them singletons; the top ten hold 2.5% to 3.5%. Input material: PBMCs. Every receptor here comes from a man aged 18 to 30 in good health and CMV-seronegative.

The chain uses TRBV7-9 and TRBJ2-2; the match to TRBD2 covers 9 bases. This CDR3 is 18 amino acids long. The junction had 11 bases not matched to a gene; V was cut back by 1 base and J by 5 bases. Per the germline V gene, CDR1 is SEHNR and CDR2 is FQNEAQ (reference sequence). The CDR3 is CASSLEGLAGEGTGELFF. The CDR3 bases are TGTGCCAGCAGCTTAGAGGGGTTAGCGGGGGAAGGGACCGGGGAGCTGTTTTTT.

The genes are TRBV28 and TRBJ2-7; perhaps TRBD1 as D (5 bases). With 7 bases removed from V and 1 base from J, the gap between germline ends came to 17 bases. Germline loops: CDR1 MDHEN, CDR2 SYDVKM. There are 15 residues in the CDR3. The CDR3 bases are TGTGCCAGCACCCTCTCTCCTGACAGATCCTACGAGCAGTACTTC. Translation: CASTLSPDRSYEQYF.

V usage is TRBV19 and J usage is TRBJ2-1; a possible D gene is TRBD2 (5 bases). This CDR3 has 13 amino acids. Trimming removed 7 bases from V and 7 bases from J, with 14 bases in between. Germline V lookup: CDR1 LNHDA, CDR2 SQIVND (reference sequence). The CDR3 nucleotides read TGTGCCAGTACCTATAGTGGAGGTAATGAGCAGTTCTTC. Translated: CASTYSGGNEQFF.

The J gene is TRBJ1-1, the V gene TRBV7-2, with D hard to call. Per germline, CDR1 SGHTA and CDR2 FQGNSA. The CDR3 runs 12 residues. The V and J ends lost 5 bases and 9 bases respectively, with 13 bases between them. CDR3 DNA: TGTGCCAGCAGCCGGGAGGAATGGAAAGCTTTCTTT. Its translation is CASSREEWKAFF.

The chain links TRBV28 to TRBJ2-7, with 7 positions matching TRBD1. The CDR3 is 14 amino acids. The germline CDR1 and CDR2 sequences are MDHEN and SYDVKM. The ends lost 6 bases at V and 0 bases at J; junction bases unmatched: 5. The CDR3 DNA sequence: TGTGCCAGCAGACTCCCAGGGGGCTCCTACGAGCAGTACTTC. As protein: CASRLPGGSYEQYF.

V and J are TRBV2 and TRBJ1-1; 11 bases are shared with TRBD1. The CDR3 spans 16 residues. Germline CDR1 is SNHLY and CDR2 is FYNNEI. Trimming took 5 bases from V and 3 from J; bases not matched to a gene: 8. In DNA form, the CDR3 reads TGTGCCAGCAGTTTAAACCGGGACAGGGGGGACACTGAAGCTTTCTTT. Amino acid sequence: CASSLNRDRGDTEAFF. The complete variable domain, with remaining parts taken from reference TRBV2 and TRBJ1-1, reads EPEVTQTPSHQVTQMGQEVILRCVPISNHLYFYWYRQILGQKVEFLVSFYNNEISEKSEIFDDQFSVERPDGSNFTLKIRSTKLEDSAMYFCASSLNRDRGDTEAFFGQGTRLTVV.

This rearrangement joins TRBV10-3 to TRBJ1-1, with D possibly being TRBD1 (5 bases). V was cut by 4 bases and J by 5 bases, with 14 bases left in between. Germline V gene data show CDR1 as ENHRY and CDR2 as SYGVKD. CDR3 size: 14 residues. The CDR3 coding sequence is TGTGCCATCAGTGTGGGAGGGGCTGGGACTGAAGCTTTCTTT. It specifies CAISVGGAGTEAFF.

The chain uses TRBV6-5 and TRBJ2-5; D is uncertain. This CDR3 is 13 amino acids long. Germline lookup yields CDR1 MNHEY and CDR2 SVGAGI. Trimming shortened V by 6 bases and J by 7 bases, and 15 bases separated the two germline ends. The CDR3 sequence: CASSSSGGVTQYF. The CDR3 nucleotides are TGTGCCAGCAGCTCCTCCGGCGGCGTGACCCAGTACTTC.

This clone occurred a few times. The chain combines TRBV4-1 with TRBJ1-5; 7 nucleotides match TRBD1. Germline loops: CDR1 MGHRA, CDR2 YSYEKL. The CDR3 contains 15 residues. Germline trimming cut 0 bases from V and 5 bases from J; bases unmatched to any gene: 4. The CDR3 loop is CASSQDEGADQPQHF. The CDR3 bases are TGCGCCAGCAGCCAAGATGAGGGGGCAGATCAGCCCCAGCATTTT.

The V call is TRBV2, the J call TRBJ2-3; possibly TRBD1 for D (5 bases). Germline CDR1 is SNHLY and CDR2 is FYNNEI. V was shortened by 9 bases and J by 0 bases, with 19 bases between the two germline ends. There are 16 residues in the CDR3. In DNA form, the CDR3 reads TGTGCCAGTTCGCAAAGGGGTCCAACTAGCACAGATACGCAGTATTTT. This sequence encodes CASSQRGPTSTDTQYF.

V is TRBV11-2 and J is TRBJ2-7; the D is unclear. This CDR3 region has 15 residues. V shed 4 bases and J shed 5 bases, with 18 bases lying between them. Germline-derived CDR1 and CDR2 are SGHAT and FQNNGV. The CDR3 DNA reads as TGTGCCAGCAGCTCCGACTCTGACCCTCGCAACGAGCAGTACTTC. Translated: CASSSDSDPRNEQYF.

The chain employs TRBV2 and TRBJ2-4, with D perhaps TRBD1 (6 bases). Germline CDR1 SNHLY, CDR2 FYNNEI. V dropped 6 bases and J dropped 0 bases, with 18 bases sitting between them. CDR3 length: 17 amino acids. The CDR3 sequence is CASRGMDSSLAKNIQYF. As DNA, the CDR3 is TGTGCCAGCAGGGGAATGGACAGTTCTCTAGCCAAAAACATTCAGTACTTC.

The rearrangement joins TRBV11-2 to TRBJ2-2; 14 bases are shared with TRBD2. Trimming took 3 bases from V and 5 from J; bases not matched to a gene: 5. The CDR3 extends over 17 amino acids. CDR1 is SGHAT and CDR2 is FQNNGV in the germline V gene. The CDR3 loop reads CASSLGTSGSRTGELFF. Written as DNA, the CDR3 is TGTGCCAGCAGCTTGGGGACTAGCGGGAGCCGGACCGGGGAGCTGTTTTTT.

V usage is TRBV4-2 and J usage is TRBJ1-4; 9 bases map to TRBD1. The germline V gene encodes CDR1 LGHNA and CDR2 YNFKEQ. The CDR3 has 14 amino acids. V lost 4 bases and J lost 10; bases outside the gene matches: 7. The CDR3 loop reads CASSPRTGDAKLFF. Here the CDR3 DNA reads TGTGCCAGCAGCCCCCGGACAGGGGACGCAAAACTGTTTTTT.

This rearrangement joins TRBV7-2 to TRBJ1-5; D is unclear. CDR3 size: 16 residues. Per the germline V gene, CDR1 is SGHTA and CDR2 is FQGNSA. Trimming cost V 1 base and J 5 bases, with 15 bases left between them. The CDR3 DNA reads TGTGCCAGCAGCTTAGTACTGTCAGGATCCGATCAGCCCCAGCATTTT. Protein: CASSLVLSGSDQPQHF.

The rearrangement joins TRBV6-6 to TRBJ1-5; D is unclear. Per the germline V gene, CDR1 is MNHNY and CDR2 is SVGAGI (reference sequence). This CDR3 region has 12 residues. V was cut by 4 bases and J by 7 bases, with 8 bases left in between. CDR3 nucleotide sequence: TGTGCCAGCAGTTCACACGAACAGCCCCAGCATTTT. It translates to CASSSHEQPQHF.

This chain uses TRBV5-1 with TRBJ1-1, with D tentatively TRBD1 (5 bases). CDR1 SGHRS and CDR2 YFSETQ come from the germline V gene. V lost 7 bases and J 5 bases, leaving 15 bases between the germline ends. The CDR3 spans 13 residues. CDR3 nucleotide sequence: TGCGCCAGCGGAACTGAACGGGGGACTGAAGCTTTCTTT. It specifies CASGTERGTEAFF. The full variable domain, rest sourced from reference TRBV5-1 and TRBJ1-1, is KAGVTQTPRYLIKTRGQQVTLSCSPISGHRSVSWYQQTPGQGLQFLFEYFSETQRNKGNFPGRFSGRQFSNSRSEMNVSTLELGDSALYLCASGTERGTEAFFGQGTRLTVV.

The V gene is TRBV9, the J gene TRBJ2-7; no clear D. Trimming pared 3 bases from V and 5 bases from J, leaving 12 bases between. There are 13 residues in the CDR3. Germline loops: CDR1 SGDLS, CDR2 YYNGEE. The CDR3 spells CASSGSYTHEQYF. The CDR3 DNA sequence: TGTGCCAGCAGCGGGAGTTATACCCACGAGCAGTACTTC. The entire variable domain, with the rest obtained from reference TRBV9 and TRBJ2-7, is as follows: DSGVTQTPKHLITATGQRVTLRCSPRSGDLSVYWYQQSLDQGLQFLIQYYNGEERAKGNILERFSAQQFPDLHSELNLSSLELGDSALYFCASSGSYTHEQYFGPGTRLTVT.

CDR3: CASGELGGKSYNEQFF. In DNA form, the CDR3 reads TGTGCCAGCGGGGAATTGGGGGGGAAATCCTACAATGAGCAGTTCTTC. The chain joins TRBV27 to TRBJ2-1; TRBD2 agrees at 7 bases. The J segment lost 1 base and the V segment lost 8 bases, leaving 11 bases of the junction unmatched. The CDR3 loop spans 16 amino acids. The germline V gene has CDR1 MNHEY and CDR2 SMNVEV (reference sequence).

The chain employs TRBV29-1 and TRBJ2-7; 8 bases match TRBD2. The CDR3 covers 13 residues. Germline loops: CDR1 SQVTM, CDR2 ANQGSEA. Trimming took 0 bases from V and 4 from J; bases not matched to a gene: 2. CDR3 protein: CSVEETSAYEQYF. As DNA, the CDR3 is TGCAGCGTTGAAGAGACTAGCGCGTACGAGCAGTACTTC.

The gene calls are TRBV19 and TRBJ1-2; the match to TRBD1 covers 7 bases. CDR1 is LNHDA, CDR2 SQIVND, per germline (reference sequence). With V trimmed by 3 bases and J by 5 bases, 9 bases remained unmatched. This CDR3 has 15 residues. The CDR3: CASSMGRQGAYGYTF. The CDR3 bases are TGTGCCAGTAGTATGGGGAGACAGGGCGCTTATGGCTACACCTTC.

CDR3 sequence reads: CASSPVAGGNEQFF. The CDR3 DNA reads as TGTGCCAGCTCACCGGTAGCGGGGGGAAATGAGCAGTTCTTC. The rearrangement joins TRBV18 to TRBJ2-1; 10 positions match TRBD2. V dropped 3 bases and J dropped 7; count of bases not matched to a gene: 3. The CDR3 loop spans 14 amino acids. CDR1 is KGHSH, CDR2 LQKENI, per germline. Filled out from reference TRBV18 and TRBJ2-1, the complete variable domain reads NAGVMQNPRHLVRRRGQEARLRCSPMKGHSHVYWYRQLPEEGLKFMVYLQKENIIDESGMPKERFSAEFPKEGPSILRIQQVVRGDSAAYFCASSPVAGGNEQFFGPGTRLTVL.

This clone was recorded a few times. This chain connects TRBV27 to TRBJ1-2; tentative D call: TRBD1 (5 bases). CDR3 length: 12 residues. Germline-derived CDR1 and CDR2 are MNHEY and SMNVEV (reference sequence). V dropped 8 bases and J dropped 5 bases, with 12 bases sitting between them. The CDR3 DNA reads TGTGCCAGCGTAGACAGCGGGTATGGCTACACCTTC. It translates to CASVDSGYGYTF.

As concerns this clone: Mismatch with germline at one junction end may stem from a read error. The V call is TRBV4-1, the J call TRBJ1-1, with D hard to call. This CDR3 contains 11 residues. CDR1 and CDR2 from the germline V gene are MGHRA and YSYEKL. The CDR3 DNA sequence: TGCGCCAGCAGCCAAGATCGGCGGCGGGTCTTT. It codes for CASSQDRRRVF.

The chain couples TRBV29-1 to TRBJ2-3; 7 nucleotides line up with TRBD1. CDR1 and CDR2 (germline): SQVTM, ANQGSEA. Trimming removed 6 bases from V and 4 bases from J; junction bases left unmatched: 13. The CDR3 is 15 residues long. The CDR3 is CSVLTGTVGPDTQYF. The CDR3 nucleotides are TGCAGCGTCTTAACCGGGACAGTCGGCCCAGATACGCAGTATTTT.

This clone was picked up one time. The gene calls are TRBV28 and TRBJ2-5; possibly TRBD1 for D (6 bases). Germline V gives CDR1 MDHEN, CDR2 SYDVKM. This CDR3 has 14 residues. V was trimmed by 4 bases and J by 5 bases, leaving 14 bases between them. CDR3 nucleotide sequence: TGTGCCAGCAGTTCAGGGGATAGAAGGGAGACCCAGTACTTC. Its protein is CASSSGDRRETQYF.

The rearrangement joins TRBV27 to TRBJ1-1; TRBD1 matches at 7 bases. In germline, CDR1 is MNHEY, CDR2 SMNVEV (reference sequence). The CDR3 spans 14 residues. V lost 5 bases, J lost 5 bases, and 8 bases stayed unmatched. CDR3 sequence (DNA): TGTGCCAGCAGTCCAATACAGGGACAGACTGAAGCTTTCTTT. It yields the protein CASSPIQGQTEAFF.

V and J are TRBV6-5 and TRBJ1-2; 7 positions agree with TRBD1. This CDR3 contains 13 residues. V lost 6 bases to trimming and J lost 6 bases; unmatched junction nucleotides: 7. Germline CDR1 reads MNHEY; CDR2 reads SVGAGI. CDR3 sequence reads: CASSRQGGNGYTF. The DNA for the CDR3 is TGTGCCAGCAGCCGACAGGGTGGGAATGGCTACACCTTC.